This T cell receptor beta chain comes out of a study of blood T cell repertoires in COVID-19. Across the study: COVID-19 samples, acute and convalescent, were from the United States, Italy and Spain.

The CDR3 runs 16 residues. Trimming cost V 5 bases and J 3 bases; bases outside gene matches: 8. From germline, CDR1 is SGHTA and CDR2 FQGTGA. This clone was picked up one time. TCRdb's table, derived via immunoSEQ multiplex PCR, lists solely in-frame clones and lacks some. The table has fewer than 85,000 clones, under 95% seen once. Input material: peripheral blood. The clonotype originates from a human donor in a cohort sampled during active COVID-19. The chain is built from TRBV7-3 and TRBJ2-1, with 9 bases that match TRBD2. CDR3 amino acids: CASSRTSGLLYNEQFF. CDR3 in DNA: TGTGCCAGCAGCCGAACTAGCGGGTTGCTCTACAATGAGCAGTTCTTC. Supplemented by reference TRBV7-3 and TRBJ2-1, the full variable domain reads GAGVSQTPSNKVTEKGKYVELRCDPISGHTALYWYRQSLGQGPEFLIYFQGTGAADDSGLPNDRFFAVRPEGSVSTLKIQRTERGDSAVYLCASSRTSGLLYNEQFFGPGTRLTVL.